This TCR beta chain was recovered during a study of tumor-infiltrating lymphocytes in primary liver carcinoma. This CDR3 contains 15 residues. V lost 7 bases and J lost 7; bases outside the gene matches: 7. Germline V CDR1 and CDR2: ENHRY, SYGVKD. Whole-study results and caveats: Comparison of CD4+ and CD8+ repertoires was precluded by bulk unsorted samples.

Both blood RNA, taken from unsorted whole blood, and germline DNA were extracted. A constant-region primer served to make TCR beta cDNA from roughly 540 ng total RNA. Construction of TCR beta libraries relied on three successive nested multiplex PCR rounds employing slightly modified ARM-PCR. TRBV1-TRBV30 forward and Cbeta reverse primers drove the first two approximately 10-cycle rounds. TCRdb used MiXCR to reprocess the multiplex PCR reads, holding one entry per CDR3 protein. The table has 330,000 or so distinct CDR3 sequences, about 65% seen once. On this clonotype itself: Its antigen is currently unknown.

The sequence was collected from a man aged 35 to 55 with primary liver carcinoma and hepatitis B virus infection. The sample taken for sequencing was peripheral blood. The V and J genes are TRBV10-3 and TRBJ2-2; 12 positions match TRBD2. The CDR3 reads CAIKATSGSSGELFF. The DNA of the CDR3 is TGTGCCATCAAAGCGACTAGCGGGAGCAGCGGGGAGCTGTTTTTT.